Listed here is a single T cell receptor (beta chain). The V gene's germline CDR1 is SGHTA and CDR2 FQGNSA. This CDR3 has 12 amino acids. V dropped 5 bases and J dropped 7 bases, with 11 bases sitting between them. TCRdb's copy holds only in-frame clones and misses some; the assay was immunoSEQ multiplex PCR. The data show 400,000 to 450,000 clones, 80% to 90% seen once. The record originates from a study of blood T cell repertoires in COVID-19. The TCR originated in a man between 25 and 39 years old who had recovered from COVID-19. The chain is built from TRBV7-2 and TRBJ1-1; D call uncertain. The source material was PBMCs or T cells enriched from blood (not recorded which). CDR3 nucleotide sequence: TGTGCCAGCAGCCCGGGGTACATTGAAGCTTTCTTT. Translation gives CASSPGYIEAFF.